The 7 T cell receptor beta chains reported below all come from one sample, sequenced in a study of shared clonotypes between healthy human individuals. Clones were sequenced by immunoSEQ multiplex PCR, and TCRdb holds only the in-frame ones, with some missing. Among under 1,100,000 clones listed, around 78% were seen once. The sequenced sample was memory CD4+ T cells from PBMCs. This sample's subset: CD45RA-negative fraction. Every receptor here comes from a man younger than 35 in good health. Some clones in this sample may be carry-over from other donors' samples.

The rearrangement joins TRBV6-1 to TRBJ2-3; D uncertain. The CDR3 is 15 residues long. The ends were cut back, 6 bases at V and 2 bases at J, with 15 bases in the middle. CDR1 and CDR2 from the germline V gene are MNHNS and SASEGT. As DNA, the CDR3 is TGTGCCAGCAGGTTGAGTCTATCCTACACAGATACGCAGTATTTT. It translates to CASRLSLSYTDTQYF.

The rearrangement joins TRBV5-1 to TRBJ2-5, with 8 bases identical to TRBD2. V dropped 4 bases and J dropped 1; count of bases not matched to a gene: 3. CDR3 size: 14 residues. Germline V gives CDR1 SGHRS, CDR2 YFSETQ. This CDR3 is CASSGTSGQETQYF. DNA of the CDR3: TGCGCCAGCAGCGGCACTAGCGGCCAAGAGACCCAGTACTTC.

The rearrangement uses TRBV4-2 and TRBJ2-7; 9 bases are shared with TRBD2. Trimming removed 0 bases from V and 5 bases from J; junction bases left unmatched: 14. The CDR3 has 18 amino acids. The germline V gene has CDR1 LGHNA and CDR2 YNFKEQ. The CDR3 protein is CASSQEWAGSGSYDEQYF. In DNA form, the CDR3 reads TGTGCCAGCAGCCAAGAGTGGGCGGGTAGCGGGAGTTATGACGAGCAGTACTTC.

CDR3 DNA: TGTGCCAGCTCCTTATTCCCCAACACTGAAGCTTTCTTT. Protein sequence: CASSLFPNTEAFF. The chain couples TRBV18 to TRBJ1-1; D call uncertain. Germline loops: CDR1 KGHSH, CDR2 LQKENI. The V end was cut by 6 bases, the J end by 2 bases, with 10 bases between. CDR3 length: 13 residues.

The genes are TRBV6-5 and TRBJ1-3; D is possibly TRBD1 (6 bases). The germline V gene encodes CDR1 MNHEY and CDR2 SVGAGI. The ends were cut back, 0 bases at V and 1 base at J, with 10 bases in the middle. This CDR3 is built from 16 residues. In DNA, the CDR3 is TGTGCCAGCAGTTACTCGGGGGCGGGTTCTGGAAACACCATATATTTT. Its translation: CASSYSGAGSGNTIYF.

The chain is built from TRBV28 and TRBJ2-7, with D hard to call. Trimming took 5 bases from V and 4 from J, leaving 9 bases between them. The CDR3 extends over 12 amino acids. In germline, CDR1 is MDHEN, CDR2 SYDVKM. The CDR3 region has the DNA TGTGCCAGCAGTCCTCACCAATACGAGCAGTACTTC. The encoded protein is CASSPHQYEQYF.

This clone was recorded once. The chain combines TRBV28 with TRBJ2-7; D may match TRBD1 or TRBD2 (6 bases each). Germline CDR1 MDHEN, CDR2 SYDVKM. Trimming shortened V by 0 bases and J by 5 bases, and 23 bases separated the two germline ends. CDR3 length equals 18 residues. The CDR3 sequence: CASSLWTRRAGEWNEQYF. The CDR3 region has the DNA TGTGCCAGCAGTTTATGGACCCGGAGGGCAGGGGAGTGGAACGAGCAGTACTTC.